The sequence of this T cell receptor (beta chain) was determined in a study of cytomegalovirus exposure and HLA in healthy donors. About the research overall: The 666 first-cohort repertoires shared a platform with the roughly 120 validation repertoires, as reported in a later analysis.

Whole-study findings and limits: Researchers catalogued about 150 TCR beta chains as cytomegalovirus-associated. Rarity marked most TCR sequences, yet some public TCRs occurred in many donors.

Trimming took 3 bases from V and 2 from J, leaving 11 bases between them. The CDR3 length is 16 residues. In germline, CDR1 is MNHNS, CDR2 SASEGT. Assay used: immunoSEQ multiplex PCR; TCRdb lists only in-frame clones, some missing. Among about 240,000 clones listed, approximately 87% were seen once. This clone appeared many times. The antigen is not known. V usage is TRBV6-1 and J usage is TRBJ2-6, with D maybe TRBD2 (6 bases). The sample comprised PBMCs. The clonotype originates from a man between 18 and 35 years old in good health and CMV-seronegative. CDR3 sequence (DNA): TGTGCCAGCAGTGACGCAGGAGGGACTGGGGCCAACGTCCTGACTTTC. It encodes CASSDAGGTGANVLTF.